These 17 T cell receptor beta chains were all obtained from the same sample, sequenced in a study of STAT5B mutations in CD4+ large granular lymphocyte leukemia. The table came from immunoSEQ multiplex PCR; TCRdb's copy has only in-frame clones and leaves some out. The sample includes 9,800 or so clones, around 83% seen only once; the top ten take 68%. What was sequenced was PBMCs. Receptor source: a man in his sixties with CD4+ T-cell large granular lymphocyte leukemia.

The V call is TRBV19, the J call TRBJ1-1; possibly TRBD1 for D (5 bases). V was pared by 0 bases and J by 11 bases, with 25 bases between. CDR1 is LNHDA, CDR2 SQIVND, per germline (reference sequence). The CDR3 is made up of 17 amino acids. The CDR3 DNA reads TGTGCCAGTAGTATAGATCGGGGTGGGGCCCTACCGGATTTGGCTTTCTTT. Its protein product is CASSIDRGGALPDLAFF.

The CDR3 reads CASSLTSGRSADTQYF. In nucleotides, the CDR3 is TGCGCCAGCAGCTTAACTAGCGGGAGATCAGCAGATACGCAGTATTTT. The V gene is TRBV5-1, the J gene TRBJ2-3; 11 positions agree with TRBD2. CDR1 and CDR2 from the germline V gene are SGHRS and YFSETQ. Losses at the gene ends were 2 bases for V and 4 bases for J; bases not matched to a gene: 6. The CDR3 runs 16 residues.

This rearrangement joins TRBV2 to TRBJ1-1; possible D gene TRBD1, 6 bases. From germline, CDR1 is SNHLY and CDR2 FYNNEI. V lost 5 bases to trimming and J lost 3 bases, with 13 bases between them. The CDR3 length is 14 residues. CDR3 sequence: CASSRQGMDTEAFF. CDR3 bases: TGTGCCAGCAGTCGTCAGGGGATGGACACTGAAGCTTTCTTT.

The chain employs TRBV28 and TRBJ2-7; 11 bases align to TRBD1. The CDR3 has 15 amino acids. J was trimmed by 5 bases and V by 6 bases; bases with no gene match: 9. Per the germline V gene, CDR1 is MDHEN and CDR2 is SYDVKM. CDR3 bases: TGTGCCAGCAGCAGCGCGGGGACAGGGGGTCACGAGCAGTACTTC. Residues: CASSSAGTGGHEQYF. Together with reference TRBV28 and TRBJ2-7, the CDR3 gives the full variable domain: DVKVTQSSRYLVKRTGEKVFLECVQDMDHENMFWYRQDPGLGLRLIYFSYDVKMKEKGDIPEGYSVSREKKERFSLILESASTNQTSMYLCASSSAGTGGHEQYFGPGTRLTVT.

The chain has TRBV27 and TRBJ2-7, with 8 bases aligning to TRBD2. This CDR3 has 17 residues. J lost 2 bases, V lost 5 bases, and 14 bases had no gene match. Germline lookup yields CDR1 MNHEY and CDR2 SMNVEV (reference sequence). CDR3 protein: CASSPGASGYTTYEQYF. In nucleotides, the CDR3 is TGTGCCAGCAGTCCTGGGGCTAGCGGGTATACCACCTACGAGCAGTACTTC.

The V call is TRBV6-6, the J call TRBJ1-2, with TRBD1 matching over 7 bases. With V trimmed by 5 bases and J by 3 bases, 3 bases remained unmatched. The CDR3 has 13 residues. Per the germline V gene, CDR1 is MNHNY and CDR2 is SVGAGI (reference sequence). The CDR3 spells CASSPTGDYGYTF. The CDR3 region has the DNA TGTGCCAGCAGTCCCACAGGGGACTATGGCTACACCTTC.

The chain couples TRBV29-1 to TRBJ2-2; 10 bases are shared with TRBD2. Germline V gene data show CDR1 as SQVTM and CDR2 as ANQGSEA. The junction had 6 bases not matched to a gene; V was cut back by 5 bases and J by 6 bases. The CDR3 has 14 residues. The CDR3: CSVHGTSAAGELFF. CDR3 nucleotide sequence: TGCAGCGTTCACGGGACTAGCGCCGCCGGGGAGCTGTTTTTT.

The chain uses TRBV7-8 and TRBJ1-1; no clear D gene. Germline-derived CDR1 and CDR2 are SGHVS and FQNEAQ. The V and J ends lost 3 bases and 1 base respectively, with 6 bases between them. CDR3 length: 13 residues. CDR3: CASSLRGNTEAFF. DNA of the CDR3: TGTGCCAGCAGCTTGAGAGGGAACACTGAAGCTTTCTTT.

The V and J genes are TRBV30 and TRBJ1-1; TRBD1 is a possible D gene (5 bases). This CDR3 has 14 residues. V lost 4 bases to trimming and J lost 4 bases, with 16 bases between them. In germline, CDR1 is GTSNPN, CDR2 SVGIG (reference sequence). CDR3: CAWNRGAGGTEAFF. For the CDR3, the DNA is TGTGCCTGGAATCGAGGGGCCGGGGGCACTGAAGCTTTCTTT.

The chain recombines TRBV5-1 with TRBJ2-2; 7 bases agree with TRBD2. This CDR3 region has 15 residues. V shed 0 bases and J 3 bases; nucleotides not matched to a gene: 2. Germline V gives CDR1 SGHRS, CDR2 YFSETQ. CDR3 DNA sequence: TGCGCCAGCAGCTTGGTCCTAGCGGACACCGGGGAGCTGTTTTTT. Protein product: CASSLVLADTGELFF.

The chain combines TRBV6-5 with TRBJ1-1, with 9 positions matching TRBD1. V dropped 2 bases and J dropped 11; count of bases not matched to a gene: 6. Per the germline V gene, CDR1 is MNHEY and CDR2 is SVGAGI. The CDR3 covers 13 residues. CDR3 sequence (DNA): TGTGCCAGCAGTTACGATGGGACAGGGTACGCTTTCTTT. This encodes CASSYDGTGYAFF.

This chain uses TRBV6-5 with TRBJ2-2, with 7 positions matching TRBD2. The CDR3 runs to 15 residues. V dropped 2 bases and J dropped 7; count of bases not matched to a gene: 7. The germline gives CDR1 MNHEY, CDR2 SVGAGI. CDR3 protein: CASSYGAGAVGELFF. CDR3 DNA sequence: TGTGCCAGCAGTTACGGTGCGGGAGCGGTCGGGGAGCTGTTTTTT.

The rearrangement joins TRBV7-3 to TRBJ2-1; 15 nucleotides match TRBD2. Germline V lookup: CDR1 SGHTA, CDR2 FQGTGA. The ends lost 5 bases at V and 7 bases at J; junction bases unmatched: 3. There are 15 residues in the CDR3. The CDR3 DNA reads TGTGCCAGCAGCCCCGGACTAGCGGGAGGGAATGAGCAGTTCTTC. Its translation is CASSPGLAGGNEQFF. Combining the CDR3 with reference TRBV7-3 and TRBJ2-1 gives the whole variable domain GAGVSQTPSNKVTEKGKYVELRCDPISGHTALYWYRQSLGQGPEFLIYFQGTGAADDSGLPNDRFFAVRPEGSVSTLKIQRTERGDSAVYLCASSPGLAGGNEQFFGPGTRLTVL.

This chain links TRBV6-1 with TRBJ2-2; D is perhaps TRBD1 (5 bases). This CDR3 region has 13 residues. Germline V gene data show CDR1 as MNHNS and CDR2 as SASEGT. V lost 7 bases, J lost 7 bases, and 13 bases lay in between. DNA for the CDR3: TGTGCCAGCAACGGAGTAGGGGTCGGGGAGCTGTTTTTT. Translating it yields CASNGVGVGELFF.

As concerns this clone: Different DNA sequences within this sample yield the same CDR3. The chain has TRBV6-5 and TRBJ2-7, with 10 bases that match TRBD2. Germline V gene lookup returns CDR1 MNHEY and CDR2 SVGAGI. CDR3 size: 15 residues. The ends lost 6 bases at V and 1 base at J; junction bases unmatched: 6. CDR3 DNA: TGTGCCAGCAGGGGTACTAGCGGGGATTCCTACGAGCAGTACTTC. Its protein is CASRGTSGDSYEQYF.

The chain is built from TRBV11-2 and TRBJ2-1, with D perhaps TRBD1 or TRBD2 (5 bases each). The CDR3 is made up of 15 amino acids. Trimming took 4 bases from V and 10 from J, leaving 20 bases between them. From germline, CDR1 is SGHAT and CDR2 FQNNGV. CDR3 region: CASSSLSSGRGEQFF. CDR3 bases: TGTGCCAGCAGCTCCCTTTCATCGGGGCGCGGGGAGCAGTTCTTC.

The chain links TRBV28 to TRBJ1-1, with D uncertain. V was cut by 0 bases and J by 3 bases, with 2 bases left in between. The CDR3 is made up of 12 amino acids. Germline V gives CDR1 MDHEN, CDR2 SYDVKM. The CDR3, as DNA: TGTGCCAGCAGTTTATGGGACACTGAAGCTTTCTTT. It translates to CASSLWDTEAFF.